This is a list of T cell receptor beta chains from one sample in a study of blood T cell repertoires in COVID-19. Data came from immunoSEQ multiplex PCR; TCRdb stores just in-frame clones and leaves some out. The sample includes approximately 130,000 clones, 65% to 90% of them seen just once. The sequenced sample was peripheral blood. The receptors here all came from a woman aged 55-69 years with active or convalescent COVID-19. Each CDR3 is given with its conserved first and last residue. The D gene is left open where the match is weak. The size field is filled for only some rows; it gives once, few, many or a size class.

TGTGCCACACGGACAGGGGGCATAGATACGCAGTATTTT | CATRTGGIDTQYF | TRBD1 | TRBV6-6 | . | TRBJ2-3
TGTGCCAGCTCTCAACAGGGTGGGGAGACCCAGTACTTC | CASSQQGGETQYF | . | TRBV18 | . | TRBJ2-5
TGTGCCAGCAGCCCCGGGGGAACATGGATGTACGGCCAGCCCCAGCATTTT | CASSPGGTWMYGQPQHF | . | TRBV7-2 | . | TRBJ1-5
TGTGCCAGCAGCTTGGCGTCGGGGGCAACTAATGAAAAACTGTTTTTT | CASSLASGATNEKLFF | . | TRBV5-5 | . | TRBJ1-4
TGTGCCATCAGTGAGTCGGGAGCCTCCTCCTACGAGCAGTACTTC | CAISESGASSYEQYF | . | TRBV10-3 | few | TRBJ2-7
TGTGCCAGCAGCAGGACATTCACTGGAAACACCATATATTTT | CASSRTFTGNTIYF | . | TRBV7-2 | . | TRBJ1-3
TGCGCCAGCAGCTTCGAGCCGACAGGACAACTCTACACCTTC | CASSFEPTGQLYTF | . | TRBV5-1 | . | TRBJ1-2
TGCGCCAGCACGAAATCCGGGACAGGGTGGACAGATACGCAGTATTTT | CASTKSGTGWTDTQYF | TRBD1 | TRBV5-1 | . | TRBJ2-3
TGTGCCAGCAGTTTAATGCGTTCCCCGGGGGAGCTGTTTTTT | CASSLMRSPGELFF | . | TRBV28 | . | TRBJ2-2
TGTGCCAGCAGCTCCATGTATTCACCCCTCCACTTT | CASSSMYSPLHF | . | TRBV7-9 | . | TRBJ1-6
TGTGCCAGCAGTGTGTCCGGGACAGGGAAGGAGGGACTGTTTTTT | CASSVSGTGKEGLFF | TRBD1 | TRBV28 | . | TRBJ1-4
TGTGCCAGCAGCTTAGAAGCGACTAGCGGGATTAATGAGCAGTTCTTC | CASSLEATSGINEQFF | TRBD2 | TRBV7-2 | . | TRBJ2-1
TGTGCCAGCAGCTCTCGTCCCGGGACAGGGATGAACACCGGGGAGCTGTTTTTT | CASSSRPGTGMNTGELFF | TRBD1 | TRBV5-5 | . | TRBJ2-2
TGTGCCAGCAGTGAAAACCTAGGGGGCGTCCTCCACTTT | CASSENLGGVLHF | TRBD1 | TRBV2 | . | TRBJ1-6
TGTGCCAGCAGTGAATGGAAAGCGAATGAGCAGTTCTTC | CASSEWKANEQFF | . | TRBV2 | . | TRBJ2-1
TGTGCCAGCAGCTTAGGACAGCCTATTAACTATGGCTACACCTTC | CASSLGQPINYGYTF | . | TRBV7-9 | . | TRBJ1-2
TGCGCCAGCAGCGCTGACAGGGGTCGCGCTGAAGCTTTCTTT | CASSADRGRAEAFF | TRBD1 | TRBV10-1 | . | TRBJ1-1
TGTGCCAGCAGTTGGGAGGGGGAAGGGCTCGGAAACACCATATATTTT | CASSWEGEGLGNTIYF | . | TRBV6-5 | once | TRBJ1-3
TGTGCCAGCACCCTACAACCAGGGAACTATGGCTACACCTTC | CASTLQPGNYGYTF | . | TRBV3-1/TRBV3-2 | . | TRBJ1-2
TGTGCCAGCAGCGGAGACAGGGGGGAGACCCAGTACTTC | CASSGDRGETQYF | TRBD1 | TRBV9 | . | TRBJ2-5
TGTGCCACCAGTGATGGACAGGGCGCTGGAAACACCATATATTTT | CATSDGQGAGNTIYF | TRBD1 | TRBV24-1 | . | TRBJ1-3
TGTGCCAGCAGCTTGGTTCGAGAGGTCGGTAGGACCGGGGAGCTGTTTTTT | CASSLVREVGRTGELFF | . | TRBV5-8 | few | TRBJ2-2
TGTGCCAGCAGCGGCGGGAGCTCCTACGAGCAGTACTTC | CASSGGSSYEQYF | TRBD2 | TRBV3-1/TRBV3-2 | . | TRBJ2-7
TGCGCCAGCAGCCAAGATGCGCGCGGGGGGAGCTACAATGAGCAGTTCTTC | CASSQDARGGSYNEQFF | TRBD2 | TRBV4-1 | . | TRBJ2-1
TGTGCCAGCAGATCCGGGGGGGCCCTCCACTTT | CASRSGGALHF | . | TRBV27 | once | TRBJ1-6
TGTGCCAGCTCACCACCCGGCGGGGGAACAGATACGCAGTATTTT | CASSPPGGGTDTQYF | TRBD2 | TRBV18 | once | TRBJ2-3
TGTGCCAGCAGACCTCCGGGACAAATCTACAATGAGCAGTTCTTC | CASRPPGQIYNEQFF | . | TRBV28 | . | TRBJ2-1
TGTGCCAGCAGTTTTGACAGCGGGGAGCTGTTTTTT | CASSFDSGELFF | . | TRBV12-3/TRBV12-4 | . | TRBJ2-2
TGTGCCAGCAGGCCAGGGGGCGTGGGGCACACTGAAGCTTTCTTT | CASRPGGVGHTEAFF | TRBD1 | TRBV6-5 | once | TRBJ1-1
TGTGCCAGCAGCCCCCGGGGGAGAGACAATGAGCAGTTCTTC | CASSPRGRDNEQFF | . | TRBV9 | . | TRBJ2-1
TGTGCCAGTAGTATAAATTTTGGGGCGGATTATAGCAATCAGCCCCAGCATTTT | CASSINFGADYSNQPQHF | . | TRBV19 | . | TRBJ1-5
TGTGCCAGCAGCGACTACACAGGGGGTTTGAACACCGGGGAGCTGTTTTTT | CASSDYTGGLNTGELFF | TRBD1 | TRBV5-6 | . | TRBJ2-2
TGTGCCAGCAGTTACAGGGGGGGGACCGGGGAGCTGTTTTTT | CASSYRGGTGELFF | . | TRBV6-5 | . | TRBJ2-2
TGTGCCAGCAGCTTAGTGGCTAGCTCCTACAATGAGCAGTTCTTC | CASSLVASSYNEQFF | . | TRBV11-2 | . | TRBJ2-1
TGTGCCAGCAGCCCGACGGGACAGGGTAGAGAAAAACTGTTTTTT | CASSPTGQGREKLFF | TRBD1 | TRBV5-6 | . | TRBJ1-4
TGTGCCAGCAGTTTTTTTGCGTTGGACAGAAACTATGGCTACACCTTC | CASSFFALDRNYGYTF | . | TRBV27 | . | TRBJ1-2
TGTGCCAGCAGTTCTGGACAGGGGGGCCACGAGCAGTACTTC | CASSSGQGGHEQYF | TRBD1 | TRBV28 | . | TRBJ2-7
TGTGCCAGCAGCTTCACGGGGTTGGCGGATGAAAAACTGTTTTTT | CASSFTGLADEKLFF | . | TRBV7-9 | . | TRBJ1-4
TGCGCCAGCAGCTTGGAGAGCTCCTACAATGAGCAGTTCTTC | CASSLESSYNEQFF | . | TRBV5-1 | once | TRBJ2-1
TGTGCCAGCAGCCGGGGAGCCGGTGAGCAGTTCTTC | CASSRGAGEQFF | . | TRBV5-4 | few | TRBJ2-1
TGTGCCAGCAGTGAGGGAGCCGTGTACAATGAGCAGTTCTTC | CASSEGAVYNEQFF | . | TRBV6-4 | . | TRBJ2-1
TGTGCCAGCAGTCTTGGACAGGGAGGAGGACAAGAGACCCAGTACTTC | CASSLGQGGGQETQYF | TRBD1 | TRBV2 | once | TRBJ2-5
TGTGCCAGCAGCACTCCAGGGGTGTGGGCTTTCTTT | CASSTPGVWAFF | . | TRBV12-3/TRBV12-4 | once | TRBJ1-1
TGTGCCAGCTCACCAGGGGCAGAAAATCAGCCCCAGCATTTT | CASSPGAENQPQHF | . | TRBV18 | . | TRBJ1-5
TGTGCCAGCAGCGTAGCGGGGACTCTCATGTCAGCTTTCTTT | CASSVAGTLMSAFF | . | TRBV9 | . | TRBJ1-1
TGTGCCAGCAGCTCAGGGGGCCGGGCAGGTACCGGGGAGCTGTTTTTT | CASSSGGRAGTGELFF | TRBD1 | TRBV7-2 | few | TRBJ2-2